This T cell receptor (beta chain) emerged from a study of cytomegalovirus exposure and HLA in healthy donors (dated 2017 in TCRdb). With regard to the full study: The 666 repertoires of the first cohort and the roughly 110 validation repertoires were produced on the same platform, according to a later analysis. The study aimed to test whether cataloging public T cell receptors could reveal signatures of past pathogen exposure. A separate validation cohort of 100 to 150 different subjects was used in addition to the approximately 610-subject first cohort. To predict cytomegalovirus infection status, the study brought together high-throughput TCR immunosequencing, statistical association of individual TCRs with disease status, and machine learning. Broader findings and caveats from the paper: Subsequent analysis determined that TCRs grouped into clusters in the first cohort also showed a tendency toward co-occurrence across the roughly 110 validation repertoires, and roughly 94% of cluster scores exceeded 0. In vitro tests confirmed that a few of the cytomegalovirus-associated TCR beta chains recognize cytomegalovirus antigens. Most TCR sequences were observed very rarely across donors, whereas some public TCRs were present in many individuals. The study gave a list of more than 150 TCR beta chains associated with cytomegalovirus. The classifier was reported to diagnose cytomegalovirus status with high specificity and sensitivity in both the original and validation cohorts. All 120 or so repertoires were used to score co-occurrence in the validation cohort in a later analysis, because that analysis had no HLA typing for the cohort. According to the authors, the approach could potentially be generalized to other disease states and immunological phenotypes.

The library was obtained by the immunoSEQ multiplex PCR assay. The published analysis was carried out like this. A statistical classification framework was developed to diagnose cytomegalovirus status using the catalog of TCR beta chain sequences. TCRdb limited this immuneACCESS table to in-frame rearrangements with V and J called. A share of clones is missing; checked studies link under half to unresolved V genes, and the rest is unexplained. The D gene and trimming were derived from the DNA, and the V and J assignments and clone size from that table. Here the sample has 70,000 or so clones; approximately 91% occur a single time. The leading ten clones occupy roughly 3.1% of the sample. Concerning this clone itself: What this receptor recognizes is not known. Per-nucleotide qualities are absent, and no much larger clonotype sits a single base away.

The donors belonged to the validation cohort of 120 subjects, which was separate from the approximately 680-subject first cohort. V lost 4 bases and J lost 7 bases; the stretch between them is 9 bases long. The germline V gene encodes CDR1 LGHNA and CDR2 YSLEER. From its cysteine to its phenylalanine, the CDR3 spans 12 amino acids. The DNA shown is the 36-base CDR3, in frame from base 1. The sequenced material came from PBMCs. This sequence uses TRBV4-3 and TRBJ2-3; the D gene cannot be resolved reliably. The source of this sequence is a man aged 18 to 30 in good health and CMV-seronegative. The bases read TGCGCCAGCAGCCCCGAGCCTAATACGCAGTATTTT. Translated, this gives CASSPEPNTQYF.